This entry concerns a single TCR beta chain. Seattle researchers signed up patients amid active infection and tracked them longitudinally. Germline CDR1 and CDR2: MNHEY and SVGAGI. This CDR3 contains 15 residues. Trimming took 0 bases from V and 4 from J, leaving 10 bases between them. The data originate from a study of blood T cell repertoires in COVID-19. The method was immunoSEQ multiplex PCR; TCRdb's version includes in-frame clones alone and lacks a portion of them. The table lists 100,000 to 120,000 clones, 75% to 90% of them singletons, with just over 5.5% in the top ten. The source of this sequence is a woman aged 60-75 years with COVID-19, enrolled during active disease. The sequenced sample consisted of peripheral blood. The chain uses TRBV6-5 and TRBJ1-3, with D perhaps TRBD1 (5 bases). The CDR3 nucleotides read TGTGCCAGCAGTTACTCTCCAGGGCCGGGAAACACCATATATTTT. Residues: CASSYSPGPGNTIYF.